Listed below are T cell receptor beta chains from one sample, sequenced in a study of beta chain features in type 1 diabetes. This table comes from immunoSEQ multiplex PCR, and its TCRdb copy is limited to in-frame clones, with some not included. Of approximately 38,000 clones in the sample, around 60% were seen once. The sample taken for sequencing was Tregs from blood. These TCRs come from a woman aged 30 to 39 in good health. The CDR3 runs from the conserved cysteine through the conserved F or W. D genes are given only for firm matches. Not all rows give a size; the values are once, few, many and, for expanded clones, a class.

clone_size: .
j_call: TRBJ1-1
v_call: TRBV4-3
d_call: .
cdr3_nt: TGCGCCAGCAGCCTGCGAGGAGTACTAACTGAAGCTTTCTTT
cdr3_aa: CASSLRGVLTEAFF

clone_size: .
j_call: TRBJ1-2
v_call: TRBV19
d_call: .
cdr3_nt: TGTGCCAGTAGGTGGACAGTAGCTAACTATGGCTACACCTTC
cdr3_aa: CASRWTVANYGYTF

clone_size: .
j_call: TRBJ1-1
v_call: TRBV7-9
d_call: TRBD1
cdr3_nt: TGTGCCAGCAGCTTCAGGGGACAGGCGACAACGAACACTGAAGCTTTCTTT
cdr3_aa: CASSFRGQATTNTEAFF

clone_size: .
j_call: TRBJ2-1
v_call: TRBV7-9
d_call: .
cdr3_nt: TGTGCCAGCAGCCAAAGCGGGTCGACCCTATACAATGAGCAGTTCTTC
cdr3_aa: CASSQSGSTLYNEQFF

clone_size: .
j_call: TRBJ2-1
v_call: TRBV7-2
d_call: TRBD2
cdr3_nt: TGTGCCAGCAGCTTTCGGTTGGAGGCTAGCGGGAGAAGGCGTAAGTTCTTC
cdr3_aa: CASSFRLEASGRRRKFF

clone_size: once
j_call: TRBJ1-4
v_call: TRBV20-1
d_call: .
cdr3_nt: TGCAGTGCTAAGGGGCTTGAAAAACTGTTTTTT
cdr3_aa: CSAKGLEKLFF

clone_size: few
j_call: TRBJ2-7
v_call: TRBV29-1
d_call: TRBD1
cdr3_nt: TGCAGCGTTGGCAGGGGGTCCCACGAGCAGTACTTC
cdr3_aa: CSVGRGSHEQYF

clone_size: .
j_call: TRBJ2-5
v_call: TRBV5-1
d_call: .
cdr3_nt: TGCGCCAGCAGCTTGGCCGGCAGGGCGCAAGAGACCCAGTACTTC
cdr3_aa: CASSLAGRAQETQYF

clone_size: .
j_call: TRBJ2-3
v_call: TRBV29-1
d_call: .
cdr3_nt: TGCAGCGTTGACCCCGGGCTGCGGGGTCGGGATACGCAGTATTTT
cdr3_aa: CSVDPGLRGRDTQYF

clone_size: .
j_call: TRBJ2-7
v_call: TRBV7-9
d_call: TRBD2
cdr3_nt: TGTGCCAGCAGCCGAGCGGGAACCTCCTACGAGCAGTACTTC
cdr3_aa: CASSRAGTSYEQYF

clone_size: .
j_call: TRBJ2-1
v_call: TRBV5-1
d_call: TRBD1
cdr3_nt: TGCGCCAGCAGCCCGATGCCGGGGACAGGGGACAATGAGCAGTTCTTC
cdr3_aa: CASSPMPGTGDNEQFF

clone_size: .
j_call: TRBJ2-7
v_call: TRBV27
d_call: .
cdr3_nt: TGTGCCAGCAGCCTAGGGCCGAGAGGCGGGGCAGCCTACGAGCAGTACTTC
cdr3_aa: CASSLGPRGGAAYEQYF

clone_size: .
j_call: TRBJ2-5
v_call: TRBV5-1
d_call: TRBD1
cdr3_nt: TGCGCCAGCAGCTTAGGGACAGAAGAGACCCAGTACTTC
cdr3_aa: CASSLGTEETQYF

clone_size: few
j_call: TRBJ1-5
v_call: TRBV7-9
d_call: .
cdr3_nt: TGTGCCAGCAGCTTAGGCACGGGGGGGGGTCAGCCCCAGCATTTT
cdr3_aa: CASSLGTGGGQPQHF

clone_size: .
j_call: TRBJ2-5
v_call: TRBV19
d_call: .
cdr3_nt: TGTGCCAGTAGTCCTGATACCGGGGGTGGAGAGACCCAGTACTTC
cdr3_aa: CASSPDTGGGETQYF

clone_size: .
j_call: TRBJ2-3
v_call: TRBV20-1
d_call: .
cdr3_nt: TGCAGTGCTAGAGATCTTCTTAAGCAGTATTTT
cdr3_aa: CSARDLLKQYF

clone_size: .
j_call: TRBJ2-7
v_call: TRBV7-9
d_call: TRBD2
cdr3_nt: TGTGCCAGCAGCTCCCTAGCGGGAGGTTCCTACGAGCAGTACTTC
cdr3_aa: CASSSLAGGSYEQYF

clone_size: .
j_call: TRBJ2-7
v_call: TRBV7-6
d_call: TRBD2
cdr3_nt: TGTGCCAGCAGCTTAGGGCTAGCGGGAGAGCAGTACTTC
cdr3_aa: CASSLGLAGEQYF

clone_size: .
j_call: TRBJ2-7
v_call: TRBV18
d_call: TRBD1
cdr3_nt: TGTGCCAGCTCAGTGGGACAGGTTGGGTACGAGCAGTACTTC
cdr3_aa: CASSVGQVGYEQYF

clone_size: .
j_call: TRBJ2-7
v_call: TRBV7-9
d_call: TRBD2
cdr3_nt: TGTGCCAGCAGCTTACCACTAGCGGGAGGGCCTGACAGCTCCTACGAGCAGTACTTC
cdr3_aa: CASSLPLAGGPDSSYEQYF

clone_size: .
j_call: TRBJ2-7
v_call: TRBV27
d_call: TRBD2
cdr3_nt: TGTGCCAGCAGTTTATCGTTAGCGGGAGACTACGAGCAGTACTTC
cdr3_aa: CASSLSLAGDYEQYF

clone_size: .
j_call: TRBJ1-5
v_call: TRBV7-8
d_call: .
cdr3_nt: TGTGCCAGCAGCAGTGGGGCGGGATATCAGCCCCAGCATTTT
cdr3_aa: CASSSGAGYQPQHF

clone_size: few
j_call: TRBJ2-6
v_call: TRBV4-3
d_call: .
cdr3_nt: TGCGCCAGCAGCCAAGTCGCGGGAAGCTCTGGGGCCAACGTCCTGACTTTC
cdr3_aa: CASSQVAGSSGANVLTF

clone_size: .
j_call: TRBJ2-7
v_call: TRBV6-6
d_call: .
cdr3_nt: TGTGCCAGCAGACTCGGAGCTAACTACGAGCAGTACTTC
cdr3_aa: CASRLGANYEQYF

clone_size: .
j_call: TRBJ1-5
v_call: TRBV6-7
d_call: .
cdr3_nt: TGTGCCAGCATGGGACACTCCAATCAGCCCCAGCATTTT
cdr3_aa: CASMGHSNQPQHF

clone_size: .
j_call: TRBJ2-5
v_call: TRBV2
d_call: TRBD1
cdr3_nt: TGTGCCAGCAGCAGGGGGCCGGGGGAGACCCAGTACTTC
cdr3_aa: CASSRGPGETQYF

clone_size: .
j_call: TRBJ1-1
v_call: TRBV15
d_call: TRBD1
cdr3_nt: TGTGCCACCAGCAGGAGGGGGCAAGGCACTGAAGCTTTCTTT
cdr3_aa: CATSRRGQGTEAFF

clone_size: .
j_call: TRBJ2-7
v_call: TRBV5-6
d_call: TRBD2
cdr3_nt: TGTGCCAGCAGCTTGGTGGGTAGCGGGAGTCCCTACGAGCAGTACTTC
cdr3_aa: CASSLVGSGSPYEQYF

clone_size: .
j_call: TRBJ2-1
v_call: TRBV7-3
d_call: TRBD2
cdr3_nt: TGTGCCAGCAGCTCAGCGAAATCTAGCGGGAGGCTCGGTGAGCAGTTCTTC
cdr3_aa: CASSSAKSSGRLGEQFF

clone_size: .
j_call: TRBJ2-3
v_call: TRBV7-3
d_call: TRBD2
cdr3_nt: TGTGCCAGCAGCTTAACCGGTACTAGCGGGAGGGCCCCAGATACGCAGTATTTT
cdr3_aa: CASSLTGTSGRAPDTQYF

clone_size: few
j_call: TRBJ1-2
v_call: TRBV7-9
d_call: TRBD1
cdr3_nt: TGTGCCAGCAGCTTAGTAGTGGGGACAGTATATGGCTACACCTTC
cdr3_aa: CASSLVVGTVYGYTF

clone_size: .
j_call: TRBJ2-1
v_call: TRBV7-2
d_call: TRBD2
cdr3_nt: TGTGCCAGCAGCTCCATAGCGGGAGAGGTTGAGCAGTTCTTC
cdr3_aa: CASSSIAGEVEQFF

clone_size: .
j_call: TRBJ2-7
v_call: TRBV7-9
d_call: .
cdr3_nt: TGTGCCAGCAGCTTGGCAGGATCCTCCTACGAGCAGTACTTC
cdr3_aa: CASSLAGSSYEQYF

clone_size: few
j_call: TRBJ2-1
v_call: TRBV5-1
d_call: .
cdr3_nt: TGCGCCAGCAGCACGAATACAGGGATTGGAGAGCAGTTCTTC
cdr3_aa: CASSTNTGIGEQFF

clone_size: .
j_call: TRBJ2-3
v_call: TRBV4-3
d_call: .
cdr3_nt: TGCGCCAGCACAGGGAACTGGGGAGATACGCAGTATTTT
cdr3_aa: CASTGNWGDTQYF

clone_size: .
j_call: TRBJ2-3
v_call: TRBV28
d_call: TRBD2
cdr3_nt: TGTGCCAGCAGCGGACGGTCGTGGGCTAGCGGGAGTCGGTTGACAGATACGCAGTATTTT
cdr3_aa: CASSGRSWASGSRLTDTQYF

clone_size: .
j_call: TRBJ2-3
v_call: TRBV7-3
d_call: TRBD2
cdr3_nt: TGTGCCAGCAGCTTAACCCTAGCGGCAGATACGCAGTATTTT
cdr3_aa: CASSLTLAADTQYF

clone_size: .
j_call: TRBJ1-5
v_call: TRBV28
d_call: .
cdr3_nt: TGTGCCAGCAGTTTATTTGCTGCGTTTGGCAATCAGCCCCAGCATTTT
cdr3_aa: CASSLFAAFGNQPQHF

clone_size: .
j_call: TRBJ2-1
v_call: TRBV28
d_call: TRBD1
cdr3_nt: TGTGCCAGCAGGGGGGACAGGGGATACAATGAGCAGTTCTTC
cdr3_aa: CASRGDRGYNEQFF

clone_size: .
j_call: TRBJ1-3
v_call: TRBV5-5
d_call: TRBD1
cdr3_nt: TGTGCCAGCAGCTTTCGGGACAGCCAGTTGAGCTCTGGAAACACCATATATTTT
cdr3_aa: CASSFRDSQLSSGNTIYF

clone_size: .
j_call: TRBJ2-3
v_call: TRBV7-2
d_call: TRBD2
cdr3_nt: TGTGCCAGCAGCCCTACTAGCGGGAGAGCCTGGTTAGATACGCAGTATTTT
cdr3_aa: CASSPTSGRAWLDTQYF

clone_size: .
j_call: TRBJ2-1
v_call: TRBV7-3
d_call: .
cdr3_nt: TGTGCCAGCAGCCCGAGGGGGACCGGGGTGGGAGCTGCCTACAATGAGCAGTTCTTC
cdr3_aa: CASSPRGTGVGAAYNEQFF